This T cell receptor (beta chain) was recorded in a study of T cell responses to AZD1222 COVID-19 vaccine. Generated by immunoSEQ multiplex PCR, the TCRdb table keeps only in-frame clones and is missing some. The repertoire has 130,000 to 150,000 clones, roughly nine tenths of them found once; the top ten carry roughly 1.5%. Germline assignment: CDR1 MDHEN and CDR2 SYDVKM. This CDR3 is built from 13 residues. Between the trimmed V and J ends, which lost 3 bases and 12 bases, there was a span of 15 bases. The source material was peripheral blood, sampled 28 days after the second AZD1222 dose. V usage is TRBV28 and J usage is TRBJ2-1; the D gene is possibly TRBD1 (6 bases). The clonotype originates from an adult who received the AZD1222 COVID-19 vaccine. The CDR3 spells CASSFMKGVGQFF. The CDR3, as DNA: TGTGCCAGCAGTTTCATGAAGGGGGTAGGGCAGTTCTTC.